This TCR beta chain was retrieved from a study of blood T cell repertoires in COVID-19. Across the study: Italy, Spain and the United States were the sources of the convalescent and acute COVID-19 samples.

TCRdb's table, derived via immunoSEQ multiplex PCR, lists solely in-frame clones and lacks some. The profile shows over 15,000 clones, about 89% of them singletons. The receptor was derived from a man aged 55 to 70 with acute or convalescent COVID-19. Sequenced: peripheral blood.

This CDR3 reads CATSSPSDSSYEQYF. The DNA for the CDR3 is TGTGCCACCAGCAGCCCCTCAGACAGCTCCTACGAGCAGTACTTC. The V and J genes are TRBV15 and TRBJ2-7, with D tentatively TRBD1 (5 bases). The CDR3 is 15 amino acids. Germline V gene data show CDR1 as LNHNV and CDR2 as YYDKDF (reference sequence). Trimming took 3 bases from V and 0 from J, leaving 12 bases between them. The full variable domain, with the rest looked up from reference TRBV15 and TRBJ2-7, is DAMVIQNPRYQVTQFGKPVTLSCSQTLNHNVMYWYQQKSSQAPKLLFHYYDKDFNNEADTPDNFQSRRPNTSFCFLDIRSPGLGDTAMYLCATSSPSDSSYEQYFGPGTRLTVT.